The 20 T cell receptor beta chains presented below share a single source sample, sequenced in a study of early T cells in non-severe SARS-CoV-2 infection. TCRdb re-derived calls from the 5' RACE reads in MiXCR, one entry per CDR3 protein. The table lists about 89,000 distinct CDR3 sequences, approximately 17% of them singletons. This sample comprised whole blood, obtained at baseline. All receptors derive from an adult who was a healthcare worker with PCR-confirmed SARS-CoV-2 infection or an uninfected control (not recorded which).

This clonotype was seen many times. The chain links TRBV20-1 to TRBJ2-1, with TRBD2 matching over 8 bases. J was trimmed by 7 bases and V by 3 bases; bases with no gene match: 2. The length of the CDR3 is 12 residues. Germline-derived CDR1 and CDR2 are DFQATT and SNEGSKA (reference sequence). CDR3 residues: CSASGRANEQFF. Here the CDR3 DNA reads TGCAGTGCTAGCGGGAGGGCAAATGAGCAGTTCTTC.

This clonotype was observed a few times. V and J are TRBV7-9 and TRBJ2-7; 13 positions agree with TRBD2. Trimming cost V 5 bases and J 1 base; bases outside gene matches: 5. The V gene's germline CDR1 is SEHNR and CDR2 FQNEAQ (reference sequence). The CDR3 is made up of 16 amino acids. CDR3 in amino acids: CASSRTSGSRSYEQYF. As DNA, the CDR3 is TGTGCCAGCAGCCGGACTAGCGGGAGTAGATCCTACGAGCAGTACTTC.

The chain links TRBV9 to TRBJ2-7, with D perhaps assigned TRBD1 or TRBD2 (5 bases each). From germline, CDR1 is SGDLS and CDR2 YYNGEE. The CDR3 consists of 14 residues. V was clipped by 4 bases and J by 2 bases, with 13 bases between them. CDR3 in DNA: TGTGCCAGCAGCCGCCGGGACGGGGCCTACGAGCAGTACTTC. Protein sequence: CASSRRDGAYEQYF.

Ten or more counts support this clonotype. The chain joins TRBV7-2 to TRBJ2-3; a possible D gene is TRBD2 (6 bases). The germline CDR1 and CDR2 sequences are SGHTA and FQGNSA. The CDR3 runs 15 residues. V dropped 7 bases and J dropped 0 bases, with 14 bases sitting between them. CDR3 loop: CASTLEGISTDTQYF. Written as DNA, the CDR3 is TGTGCCAGCACCCTGGAGGGTATTAGCACAGATACGCAGTATTTT.

This clonotype has a handful of counts. This CDR3 reads CASSLNTGGAYNEQFF. Here the CDR3 DNA reads TGTGCCAGCAGCCTCAACACCGGGGGAGCCTACAATGAGCAGTTCTTC. The genes are TRBV27 and TRBJ2-1; D might be TRBD2 (6 bases). This CDR3 region has 16 residues. Looked up from germline, CDR1 is MNHEY and CDR2 is SMNVEV (reference sequence). Trimming stripped 6 bases from V and 2 bases from J, with 17 bases between.

This clonotype was detected many times. V gene TRBV10-3 combines with J gene TRBJ2-5; no definite D call. Germline loops: CDR1 ENHRY, CDR2 SYGVKD. There are 13 residues in the CDR3. V was trimmed by 3 bases and J by 2 bases, leaving 7 bases between them. Written as DNA, the CDR3 is TGTGCCATCAGTGACAGGAATCAAGAGACCCAGTACTTC. Translated, it gives CAISDRNQETQYF.

V gene TRBV10-3 combines with J gene TRBJ1-1; maybe TRBD1 (6 bases). V was shortened by 4 bases and J by 3 bases, with 12 bases between the two germline ends. Germline CDR1 ENHRY, CDR2 SYGVKD. CDR3 length: 14 residues. The CDR3, as DNA: TGTGCCATCAGTGGGATAGGGGGAGACACTGAAGCTTTCTTT. This codes for CAISGIGGDTEAFF.

This clonotype came up many times. This sequence joins TRBV11-2 and TRBJ1-5; D is uncertain. The germline V and J ends were trimmed by 3 bases and 0 bases, with 12 bases remaining between them. The CDR3 covers 16 residues. Germline CDR1 SGHAT, CDR2 FQNNGV. The DNA for the CDR3 is TGTGCCAGCAGCTTCCAACATCTCCGTAGCAATCAGCCCCAGCATTTT. It specifies CASSFQHLRSNQPQHF.

This clonotype was detected many times. V is TRBV14 and J is TRBJ2-7, with no clear D. V was shortened by 1 base and J by 8 bases, with 15 bases between the two germline ends. The CDR3 has 14 amino acids. CDR1 and CDR2 (germline): SGHDN, FVKESK. For the CDR3, the DNA is TGTGCCAGCAGCCAAGGAGGCTCAGAGATCAAGCAGTACTTC. Its protein product is CASSQGGSEIKQYF.

The chain uses TRBV27 and TRBJ2-3, with TRBD2 matching over 7 bases. The germline CDR1 and CDR2 sequences are MNHEY and SMNVEV (reference sequence). The J segment lost 4 bases and the V segment lost 6 bases, leaving 16 bases of the junction unmatched. The CDR3 sequence is 17 residues long. In DNA, the CDR3 is TGTGCCAGCAGCCCCCCTTCCTTTGGCGGGAGCCCAGATACGCAGTATTTT. Residues: CASSPPSFGGSPDTQYF.

Only a few counts were recorded for this clonotype. The genes are TRBV20-1 and TRBJ2-1, with 12 bases identical to TRBD2. CDR1 DFQATT and CDR2 SNEGSKA come from the germline V gene (reference sequence). CDR3 size: 16 residues. Germline trimming cut 5 bases from V and 0 bases from J; bases unmatched to any gene: 5. CDR3 bases: TGCAGTGCTCCCGGACTAGCGGGAAGCTCCTACAATGAGCAGTTCTTC. It encodes CSAPGLAGSSYNEQFF.

The V and J genes are TRBV7-3 and TRBJ2-7, with TRBD2 matching over 8 bases. V dropped 5 bases and J dropped 5; count of bases not matched to a gene: 14. The CDR3 length is 16 residues. The germline V gene encodes CDR1 SGHTA and CDR2 FQGTGA. CDR3 region: CASSPSALAGIHEQYF. The CDR3, as DNA: TGTGCCAGCAGCCCCTCGGCGCTAGCGGGTATTCACGAGCAGTACTTC.

This sequence joins TRBV7-6 and TRBJ2-7; TRBD2 agrees at 12 bases. There are 15 residues in the CDR3. Germline V gene sequence: CDR1 SGHVS, CDR2 FNYEAQ. With V trimmed by 2 bases and J by 5 bases, 4 bases remained unmatched. CDR3 residues: CASSLLAGGRDEQYF. The CDR3 DNA follows: TGTGCCAGCAGCTTACTAGCGGGAGGGCGGGACGAGCAGTACTTC.

This clonotype was seen at least ten times. The chain uses TRBV6-2 or TRBV6-3 and TRBJ2-1; D call uncertain. V gave up 6 bases and J gave up 3 bases, with 9 bases separating them. This CDR3 has 13 residues. The germline V gene has CDR1 MNHEY and CDR2 SVGEGT. The CDR3 spells CASSKGSYNEQFF. The CDR3 DNA follows: TGTGCCAGCAGCAAAGGCAGCTACAATGAGCAGTTCTTC.

This clonotype turned up a few times. The rearrangement links TRBV5-6 to TRBJ2-7, with 9 bases lining up with TRBD2. This CDR3 has 14 amino acids. V was clipped by 0 bases and J by 3 bases; unmatched bases: 1. Germline lookup yields CDR1 SGHDT and CDR2 YYEEEE. In DNA form, the CDR3 reads TGTGCCAGCAGCTTGGCTAGCGGGGACTACGAGCAGTACTTC. Its translation is CASSLASGDYEQYF.

Only a few counts were recorded for this clonotype. This sequence joins TRBV28 and TRBJ2-4; no firm D call. Deletions cut 5 bases from V and 1 base from J, with 12 bases between. Germline V CDR1 and CDR2: MDHEN, SYDVKM. The CDR3 length is 15 residues. This CDR3 is CASSGVESAKNIQYF. The DNA of the CDR3 is TGTGCCAGCAGTGGGGTGGAGAGTGCCAAAAACATTCAGTACTTC.

This rearrangement joins TRBV7-6 to TRBJ2-2, with 8 nucleotides matching TRBD1. Germline assignment: CDR1 SGHVS and CDR2 FNYEAQ. The V segment lost 2 bases and the J segment 6 bases; nucleotides outside the gene matches: 2. The CDR3 runs 14 residues. The CDR3 protein is CASSLRQGSGELFF. Here the CDR3 DNA reads TGTGCCAGCAGCTTAAGACAGGGGTCCGGGGAGCTGTTTTTT. The variable domain in full, completed from reference TRBV7-6 and TRBJ2-2, reads GAGVSQSPRYKVTKRGQDVALRCDPISGHVSLYWYRQALGQGPEFLTYFNYEAQQDKSGLPNDRFSAERPEGSISTLTIQRTEQRDSAMYRCASSLRQGSGELFFGEGSRLTVL.

The chain carries TRBV18 and TRBJ1-1; D gene uncertain. The germline V and J ends were trimmed by 3 bases and 0 bases, with 11 bases remaining between them. Germline CDR1 is KGHSH and CDR2 is LQKENI. The length of the CDR3 is 15 residues. Here the CDR3 DNA reads TGTGCCAGCTCACCTGGACTGAAAATGAACACTGAAGCTTTCTTT. It specifies CASSPGLKMNTEAFF.

As regards this clonotype: A read error may account for a junction end that differs from germline. The chain couples TRBV6-2 or TRBV6-3 to TRBJ2-2; D might be TRBD2 (6 bases). Germline CDR1 is MNHEY and CDR2 is SVGEGT. This CDR3 comprises 12 residues. The CDR3 DNA follows: TGTGCCAGCAGTTACGGAGACGGGGGGCTGTTTTTT. This sequence encodes CASSYGDGGLFF.

The chain employs TRBV10-2 and TRBJ2-3; 7 bases align to TRBD2. Germline trimming cut 6 bases from V and 6 bases from J; bases unmatched to any gene: 9. Per germline, CDR1 WSHSY and CDR2 SAAADI. The CDR3 extends over 14 amino acids. CDR3 amino acids: CASSGDYPTDTQYF. In nucleotides, the CDR3 is TGCGCCAGCAGCGGGGACTATCCCACGGATACGCAGTATTTT.